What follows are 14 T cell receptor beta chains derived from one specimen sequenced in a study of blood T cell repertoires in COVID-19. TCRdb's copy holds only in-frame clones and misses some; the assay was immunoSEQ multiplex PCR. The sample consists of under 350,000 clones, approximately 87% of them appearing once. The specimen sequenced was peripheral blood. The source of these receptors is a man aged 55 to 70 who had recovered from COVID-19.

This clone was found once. CDR3 sequence (DNA): TGCGCCAGCAGCTTGGCCCTAGCGGCCACCTACGAGCAGTACTTC. Translating gives CASSLALAATYEQYF. The chain links TRBV5-1 to TRBJ2-7, with 7 bases identical to TRBD2. Losses at the gene ends were 0 bases for V and 2 bases for J; bases not matched to a gene: 5. CDR3 length: 15 amino acids. Germline V gives CDR1 SGHRS, CDR2 YFSETQ. The whole variable domain, filled in from reference TRBV5-1 and TRBJ2-7, reads KAGVTQTPRYLIKTRGQQVTLSCSPISGHRSVSWYQQTPGQGLQFLFEYFSETQRNKGNFPGRFSGRQFSNSRSEMNVSTLELGDSALYLCASSLALAATYEQYFGPGTRLTVT.

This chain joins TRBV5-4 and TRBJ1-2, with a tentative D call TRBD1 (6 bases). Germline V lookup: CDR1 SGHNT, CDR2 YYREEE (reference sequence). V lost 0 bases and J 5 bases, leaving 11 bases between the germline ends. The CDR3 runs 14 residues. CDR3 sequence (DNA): TGTGCCAGCAGCTTGGACAGGGTAGGGTATGGCTACACCTTC. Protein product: CASSLDRVGYGYTF.

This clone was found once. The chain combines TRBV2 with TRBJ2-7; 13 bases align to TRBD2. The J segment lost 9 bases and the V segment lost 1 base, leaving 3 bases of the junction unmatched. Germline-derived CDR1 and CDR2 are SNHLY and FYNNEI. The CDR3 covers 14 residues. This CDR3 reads CASSEGGTSGMQYF. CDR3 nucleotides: TGTGCCAGCAGTGAAGGCGGGACTAGCGGGATGCAGTACTTC. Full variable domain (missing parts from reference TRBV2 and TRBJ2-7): EPEVTQTPSHQVTQMGQEVILRCVPISNHLYFYWYRQILGQKVEFLVSFYNNEISEKSEIFDDQFSVERPDGSNFTLKIRSTKLEDSAMYFCASSEGGTSGMQYFGPGTRLTVT.

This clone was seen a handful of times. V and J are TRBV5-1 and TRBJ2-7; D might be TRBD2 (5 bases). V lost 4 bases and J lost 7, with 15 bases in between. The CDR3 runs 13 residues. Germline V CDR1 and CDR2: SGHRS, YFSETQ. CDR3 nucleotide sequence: TGCGCCAGCAGCGTTCTTAGCGCTCGGGAGCAGTACTTC. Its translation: CASSVLSAREQYF. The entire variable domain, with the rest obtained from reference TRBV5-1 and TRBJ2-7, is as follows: KAGVTQTPRYLIKTRGQQVTLSCSPISGHRSVSWYQQTPGQGLQFLFEYFSETQRNKGNFPGRFSGRQFSNSRSEMNVSTLELGDSALYLCASSVLSAREQYFGPGTRLTVT.

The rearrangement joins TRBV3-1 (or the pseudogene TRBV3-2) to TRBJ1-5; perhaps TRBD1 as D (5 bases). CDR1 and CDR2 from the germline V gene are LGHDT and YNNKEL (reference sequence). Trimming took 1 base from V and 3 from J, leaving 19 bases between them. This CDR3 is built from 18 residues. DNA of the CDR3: TGTGCCAGCAGCCAAGGATTTTCAGGGCACACCCTCAATCAGCCCCAGCATTTT. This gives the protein CASSQGFSGHTLNQPQHF.

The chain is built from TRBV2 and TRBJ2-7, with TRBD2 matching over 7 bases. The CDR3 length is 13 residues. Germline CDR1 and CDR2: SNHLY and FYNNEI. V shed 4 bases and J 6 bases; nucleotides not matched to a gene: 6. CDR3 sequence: CASSALASVEQYF. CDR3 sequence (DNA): TGTGCCAGCAGTGCACTAGCGTCCGTCGAGCAGTACTTC.

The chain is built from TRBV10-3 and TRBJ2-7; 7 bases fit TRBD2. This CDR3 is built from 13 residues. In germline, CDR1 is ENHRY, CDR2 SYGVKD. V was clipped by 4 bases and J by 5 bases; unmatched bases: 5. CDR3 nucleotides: TGTGCCATCAGTGGCGGTGGGGGGGACGAGCAGTACTTC. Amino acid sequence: CAISGGGGDEQYF.

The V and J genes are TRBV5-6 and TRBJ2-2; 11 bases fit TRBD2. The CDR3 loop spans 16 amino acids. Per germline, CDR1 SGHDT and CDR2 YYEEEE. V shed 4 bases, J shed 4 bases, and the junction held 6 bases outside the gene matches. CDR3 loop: CASSGNSGGATGELFF. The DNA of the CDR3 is TGTGCCAGCAGCGGAAATAGCGGGGGGGCCACCGGGGAGCTGTTTTTT.

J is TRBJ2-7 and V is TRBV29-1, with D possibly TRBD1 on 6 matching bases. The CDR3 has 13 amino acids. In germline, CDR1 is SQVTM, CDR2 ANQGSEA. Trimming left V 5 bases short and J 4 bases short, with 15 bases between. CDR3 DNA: TGCAGCGTTCGCCTGCAGGGGCTGTACGAGCAGTACTTC. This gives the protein CSVRLQGLYEQYF.

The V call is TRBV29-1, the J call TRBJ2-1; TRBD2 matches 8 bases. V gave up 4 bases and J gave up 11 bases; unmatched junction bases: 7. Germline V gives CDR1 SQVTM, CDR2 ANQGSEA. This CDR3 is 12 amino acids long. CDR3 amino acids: CSVAGGKGKQFF. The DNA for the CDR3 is TGCAGCGTTGCGGGAGGGAAGGGGAAGCAGTTCTTC.

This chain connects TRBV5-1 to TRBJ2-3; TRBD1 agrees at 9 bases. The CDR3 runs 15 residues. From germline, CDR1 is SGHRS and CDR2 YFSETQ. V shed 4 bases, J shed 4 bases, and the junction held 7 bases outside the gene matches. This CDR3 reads CASSGTGQGADTQYF. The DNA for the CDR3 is TGCGCCAGCAGCGGGACAGGGCAAGGGGCAGATACGCAGTATTTT.

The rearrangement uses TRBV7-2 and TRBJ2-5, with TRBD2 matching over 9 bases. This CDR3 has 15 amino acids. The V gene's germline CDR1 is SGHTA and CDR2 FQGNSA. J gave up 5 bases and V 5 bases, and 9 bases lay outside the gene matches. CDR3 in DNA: TGTGCCAGCAGCGCCTATAGCGGGAGTCAGGAGACCCAGTACTTC. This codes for CASSAYSGSQETQYF.

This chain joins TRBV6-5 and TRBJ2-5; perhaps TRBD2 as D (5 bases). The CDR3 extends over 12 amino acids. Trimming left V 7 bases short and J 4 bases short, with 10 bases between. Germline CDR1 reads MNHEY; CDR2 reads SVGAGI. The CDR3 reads CASKKAGETQYF. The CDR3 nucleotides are TGTGCCAGCAAAAAGGCGGGAGAGACCCAGTACTTC.

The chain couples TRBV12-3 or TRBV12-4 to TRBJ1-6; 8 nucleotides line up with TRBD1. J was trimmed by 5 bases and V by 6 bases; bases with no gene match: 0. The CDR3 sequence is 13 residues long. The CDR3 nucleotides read TGTGCCAGCAGGACAGGGGATAATTCACCCCTCCACTTT. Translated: CASRTGDNSPLHF.